Listed below are T cell receptor beta chains from one sample, sequenced in a study of Ad26.COV2.S vaccination and SARS-CoV-2 variants. Produced via immunoSEQ multiplex PCR; TCRdb's table is partial and in-frame only. The table has roughly 700,000 clones, roughly nine tenths seen once; the top ten hold over 1.3%. This specimen was peripheral blood, taken in a trial of Ad26.COV2.S vaccine versus placebo. All receptors come from a person between 18 and 65 years old who received the Ad26.COV2.S COVID-19 vaccine or a placebo. The CDR3 runs from the conserved cysteine through the conserved F or W. The order of the fields is D gene, J gene, clone size, CDR3 length, V gene, CDR3 protein, CDR3 DNA. The D gene is left open where the match is weak. Size tells how often a clone was seen (once, few, many) or the class of an expanded clone, and some rows leave it out.

>NA|TRBJ2-3|once|14|TRBV2
CASSEDRSTDTQYF
TGTGCCAGCAGTGAAGATAGGAGCACAGATACGCAGTATTTT
>NA|TRBJ1-4|NA|13|TRBV27
CASSLWTNEKLFF
TGTGCCAGCAGTTTATGGACTAATGAAAAACTGTTTTTT
>TRBD1|TRBJ2-7|NA|13|TRBV5-4
CASSWTGRNEQYF
TGTGCCAGCAGCTGGACAGGTAGGAACGAGCAGTACTTC
>NA|TRBJ2-7|NA|11|TRBV25-1
CASSFSYEQYF
TGTGCCAGCAGTTTCAGCTACGAGCAGTACTTC
>TRBD1|TRBJ1-1|NA|15|TRBV7-2
CASSARTGGGAEAFF
TGTGCCAGCAGCGCACGGACAGGGGGGGGCGCTGAAGCTTTCTTT
>TRBD1|TRBJ2-1|NA|17|TRBV10-3
CAIGGPPGTGRNNEQFF
TGTGCCATCGGGGGACCACCCGGGACAGGGAGGAACAATGAGCAGTTCTTC
>TRBD1|TRBJ1-4|NA|14|TRBV18
CASSPLGQGEKLFF
TGTGCCAGCTCACCTCTCGGACAGGGTGAAAAACTGTTTTTT
>NA|TRBJ2-4|once|16|TRBV6-5
CASSYTNGRAENIQYF
TGTGCCAGCAGTTACACTAATGGCAGGGCCGAAAACATTCAGTACTTC
>NA|TRBJ2-2|NA|15|TRBV9
CASSVGLPNTGELFF
TGTGCCAGCAGCGTCGGACTACCCAACACCGGGGAGCTGTTTTTT
>NA|TRBJ2-4|NA|15|TRBV9
CASSAEPLQGNIQYF
TGTGCCAGCAGTGCTGAACCCCTACAGGGAAACATTCAGTACTTC
>NA|TRBJ2-2|NA|16|TRBV5-1
CASSLVGGSNTGELFF
TGCGCCAGCAGCTTGGTTGGGGGATCGAACACCGGGGAGCTGTTTTTT
>TRBD1|TRBJ1-5|NA|14|TRBV19
CASSIRTGNQPQHF
TGTGCCAGTAGTATTCGGACAGGGAATCAGCCCCAGCATTTT
>NA|TRBJ1-2|NA|15|TRBV5-4
CASSREDRRAAGYTF
TGTGCCAGCAGCCGAGAAGACAGGAGGGCCGCCGGCTACACCTTC
>TRBD2|TRBJ2-7|NA|15|TRBV19
CASSSETSGAYEQYF
TGTGCCAGTAGTTCCGAGACTAGCGGGGCCTACGAGCAGTACTTC
>NA|TRBJ1-1|NA|12|TRBV6-5
CASNGRNTEAFF
TGTGCCAGCAACGGTAGGAACACTGAAGCTTTCTTT
>NA|TRBJ2-7|NA|11|TRBV7-8
CASSPREEQYF
TGTGCCAGCAGCCCTCGTGAGGAGCAGTACTTC
>NA|TRBJ1-1|few|15|TRBV3-1/TRBV3-2
CASSHDLEANTEAFF
TGTGCCAGCAGCCATGATTTAGAGGCGAACACTGAAGCTTTCTTT
>NA|TRBJ1-1|NA|14|TRBV10-2
CASSEQGSGTEAFF
TGCGCCAGCAGTGAGCAGGGCAGCGGCACTGAAGCTTTCTTT
>NA|TRBJ2-5|NA|15|TRBV25-1
CASSESWGGRATQYF
TGTGCCAGCAGTGAATCGTGGGGGGGCCGGGCGACCCAGTACTTC
>NA|TRBJ1-5|NA|17|TRBV19
CASSIGWKDSGNQPQHF
TGTGCCAGTAGTATAGGTTGGAAAGACAGCGGCAATCAGCCCCAGCATTTT
>NA|TRBJ2-1|NA|17|TRBV7-8
CASSLKPNTVGNNEQFF
TGTGCCAGCAGCTTAAAACCTAACACGGTAGGAAACAATGAGCAGTTCTTC
>NA|TRBJ1-1|NA|11|TRBV7-9
CASSEGTEAFF
TGTGCCAGCAGCGAAGGGACTGAAGCTTTCTTT
>TRBD1|TRBJ2-7|NA|16|TRBV11-2
CASSLGLGQGPYEQYF
TGTGCCAGCAGCCTCGGGTTAGGACAGGGGCCATACGAGCAGTACTTC
>TRBD2|TRBJ2-2|NA|17|TRBV2
CASSSHLAGGRTGELFF
TGTGCCAGCAGTTCCCATCTAGCGGGGGGGCGAACCGGGGAGCTGTTTTTT
>NA|TRBJ1-1|NA|14|TRBV15
CATSSPGANTEAFF
TGTGCCACCAGCAGCCCGGGGGCGAACACTGAAGCTTTCTTT
>TRBD1|TRBJ1-1|NA|14|TRBV15
CATSRVDRGGEAFF
TGTGCCACCAGCAGGGTCGACAGGGGCGGTGAAGCTTTCTTT
>NA|TRBJ2-2|NA|15|TRBV5-1
CASTPLDTNTGELFF
TGCGCCAGTACCCCATTAGACACGAACACCGGGGAGCTGTTTTTT
>NA|TRBJ2-3|NA|12|TRBV2
CASGVFTDTQYF
TGTGCCAGCGGGGTTTTCACAGATACGCAGTATTTT
>NA|TRBJ2-3|NA|12|TRBV30
CAWSVSTDTQYF
TGTGCCTGGAGTGTGAGCACAGATACGCAGTATTTT
>NA|TRBJ2-1|NA|14|TRBV4-1
CASSQERPYNEQFF
TGCGCCAGCAGCCAAGAAAGGCCATACAATGAGCAGTTCTTC
>TRBD2|TRBJ2-1|NA|13|TRBV6-5
CASRAAGRNEQFF
TGTGCCAGCAGAGCAGCGGGAAGGAATGAGCAGTTCTTC
>NA|TRBJ1-5|NA|13|TRBV3-1/TRBV3-2
CASSQDGGQPQHF
TGTGCCAGCAGCCAAGATGGGGGTCAGCCCCAGCATTTT
>NA|TRBJ1-2|NA|15|TRBV7-2
CASSLVFTASNSYTF
TGTGCCAGCAGCTTAGTTTTCACGGCATCGAATTCCTACACCTTC
>NA|TRBJ1-5|NA|15|TRBV18
CASSPGPHLGQPQHF
TGTGCCAGCTCGCCCGGACCGCACCTTGGGCAGCCCCAGCATTTT
>NA|TRBJ2-1|NA|18|TRBV4-2
CASSQDQTGSPLANEQFF
TGTGCCAGCAGCCAAGACCAAACAGGCTCCCCTCTTGCAAATGAGCAGTTCTTC
>NA|TRBJ1-3|NA|13|TRBV12-3/TRBV12-4
CASSQVTGNTIYF
TGTGCCAGCAGCCAGGTGACTGGAAACACCATATATTTT
>NA|TRBJ1-6|NA|12|TRBV12-3/TRBV12-4
CASSLGGSPLHF
TGTGCCAGCAGTTTAGGTGGGTCACCCCTCCACTTT
>NA|TRBJ2-3|NA|15|TRBV6-5
CATAVGGLKLDTQYF
TGTGCCACCGCGGTGGGGGGCCTAAAACTGGATACGCAGTATTTT
>NA|TRBJ1-5|NA|14|TRBV30
CAWSVVHLGQPQHF
TGTGCCTGGAGTGTAGTACACTTGGGGCAGCCCCAGCATTTT
>NA|TRBJ2-7|once|13|TRBV15
CATSLRQTYEQYF
TGTGCCACCAGCCTGCGACAGACCTACGAGCAGTACTTC
>TRBD2|TRBJ2-2|NA|20|TRBV27
CASSLSPTIAGALRTGELFF
TGTGCCAGCAGTTTATCGCCCACTATAGCGGGAGCCCTAAGAACCGGGGAGCTGTTTTTT
>NA|TRBJ1-3|NA|16|TRBV11-2
CASSLRARSSGNTIYF
TGTGCCAGCAGCTTAAGGGCCAGGAGCTCTGGAAACACCATATATTTT
>NA|TRBJ1-4|NA|17|TRBV4-1
CASSQVLAAPTNEKLFF
TGCGCCAGCAGCCAAGTTCTAGCGGCACCGACTAATGAAAAACTGTTTTTT
>TRBD1|TRBJ2-1|once|16|TRBV30
CAWSVGHRDSYNEQFF
TGTGCCTGGAGTGTAGGCCATAGGGACAGCTACAATGAGCAGTTCTTC
>NA|TRBJ2-1|NA|13|TRBV7-9
CASSLGEGDEQFF
TGTGCCAGCAGCTTAGGTGAAGGAGATGAGCAGTTCTTC
>NA|TRBJ1-5|NA|13|TRBV27
CASSLRGIQPQHF
TGTGCCAGCAGTTTGCGGGGTATTCAGCCCCAGCATTTT
>NA|TRBJ2-2|few|14|TRBV29-1
CSVLVGQGTGELFF
TGCAGCGTTTTGGTGGGGCAGGGCACCGGGGAGCTGTTTTTT
>TRBD2|TRBJ2-5|NA|15|TRBV6-5
CASSYSIAGVETQYF
TGTGCCAGCAGTTACTCGATCGCGGGGGTGGAGACCCAGTACTTC
>NA|TRBJ1-3|NA|12|TRBV30
CAYTGSGNTIYF
TGTGCCTATACAGGGTCCGGAAACACCATATATTTT